This T cell receptor (beta chain) is drawn from a study of CXCR3-negative and CXCR3-positive naive CD8 T cells. General study results and limits: Partial loss of CXCR3 expression followed cryopreservation; most assays used fresh PBMCs.

This CDR3 comprises 16 residues. The germline V gene has CDR1 SQVTM and CDR2 ANQGSEA. The libraries of TRB cDNA were constructed through 5' RACE using UMI labels. TCRdb re-called the 5' RACE reads, yielding one record per CDR3 amino acid sequence without DNA. The sample features roughly 30,000 distinct CDR3 sequences, with 9.5% to 13% in its top ten. Regarding this clonotype: The antigen is unknown.

This TCR was recovered from a human donor in good health. Some clones in this sample may be carry-over from other donors' samples. Sequencing was carried out using memory CD8+ T cells from blood. The chain combines TRBV29-1 with TRBJ2-3; the D gene TCRdb calls, TRBD1, cannot be checked with no DNA. This chain's CDR3 is CSVEPDRGTTTDTQYF.